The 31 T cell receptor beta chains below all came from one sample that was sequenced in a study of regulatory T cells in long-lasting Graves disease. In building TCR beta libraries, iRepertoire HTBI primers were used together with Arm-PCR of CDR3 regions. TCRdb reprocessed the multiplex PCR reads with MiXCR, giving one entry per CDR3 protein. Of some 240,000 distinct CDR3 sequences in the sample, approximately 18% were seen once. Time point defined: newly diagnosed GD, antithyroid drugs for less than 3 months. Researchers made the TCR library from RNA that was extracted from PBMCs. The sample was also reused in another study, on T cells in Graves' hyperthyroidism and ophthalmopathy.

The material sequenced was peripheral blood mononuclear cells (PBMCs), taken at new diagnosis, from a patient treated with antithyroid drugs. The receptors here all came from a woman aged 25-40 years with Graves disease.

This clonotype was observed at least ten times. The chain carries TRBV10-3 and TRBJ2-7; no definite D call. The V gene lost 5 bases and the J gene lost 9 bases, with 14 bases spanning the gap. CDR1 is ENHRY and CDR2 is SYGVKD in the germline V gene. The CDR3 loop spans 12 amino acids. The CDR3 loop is CAISPQIEGQYF. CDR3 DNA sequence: TGTGCCATCAGTCCCCAAATCGAAGGGCAGTACTTC.

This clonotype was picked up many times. CDR3 coding DNA: TGTGCCACCAGTGACACAGGGGATGGCTACACCTTC. As protein: CATSDTGDGYTF. This chain uses TRBV24-1 with TRBJ1-2; 7 nucleotides match TRBD1. J lost 6 bases, V lost 4 bases, and 1 base had no gene match. Germline V gene lookup returns CDR1 KGHDR and CDR2 SFDVKD. The CDR3 runs to 12 residues.

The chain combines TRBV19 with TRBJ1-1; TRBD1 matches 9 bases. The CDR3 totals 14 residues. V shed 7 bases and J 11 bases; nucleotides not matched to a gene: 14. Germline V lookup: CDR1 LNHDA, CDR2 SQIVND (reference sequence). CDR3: CASTPRTGADQAFF. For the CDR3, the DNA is TGTGCCAGTACTCCCCGGACAGGGGCCGACCAGGCTTTCTTT. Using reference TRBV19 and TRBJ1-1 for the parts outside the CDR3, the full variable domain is DGGITQSPKYLFRKEGQNVTLSCEQNLNHDAMYWYRQDPGQGLRLIYYSQIVNDFQKGDIAEGYSVSREKKESFPLTVTSAQKNPTAFYLCASTPRTGADQAFFGQGTRLTVV.

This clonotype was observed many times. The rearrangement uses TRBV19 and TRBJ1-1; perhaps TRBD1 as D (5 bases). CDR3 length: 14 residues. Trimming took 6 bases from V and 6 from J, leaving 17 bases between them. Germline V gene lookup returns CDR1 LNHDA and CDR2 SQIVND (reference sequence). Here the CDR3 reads CASRPQGTRAEAFF. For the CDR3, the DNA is TGTGCCAGTAGACCCCAGGGCACCCGGGCTGAAGCTTTCTTT.

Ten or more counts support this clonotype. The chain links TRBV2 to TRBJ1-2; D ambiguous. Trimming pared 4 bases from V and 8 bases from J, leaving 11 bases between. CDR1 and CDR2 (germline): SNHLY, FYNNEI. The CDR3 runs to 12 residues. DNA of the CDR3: TGTGCCAGCAGTGTTGGCGGACGAGGCTACACCTTC. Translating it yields CASSVGGRGYTF. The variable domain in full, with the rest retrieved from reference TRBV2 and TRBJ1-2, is EPEVTQTPSHQVTQMGQEVILRCVPISNHLYFYWYRQILGQKVEFLVSFYNNEISEKSEIFDDQFSVERPDGSNFTLKIRSTKLEDSAMYFCASSVGGRGYTFGSGTRLTVV.

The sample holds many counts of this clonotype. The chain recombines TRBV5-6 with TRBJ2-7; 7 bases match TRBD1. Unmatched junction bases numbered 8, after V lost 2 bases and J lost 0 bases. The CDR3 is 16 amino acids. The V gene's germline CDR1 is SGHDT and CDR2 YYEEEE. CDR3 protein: CASSFIETGSSYEQYF. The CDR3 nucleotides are TGTGCCAGCAGCTTTATCGAGACAGGGAGCTCCTACGAGCAGTACTTC.

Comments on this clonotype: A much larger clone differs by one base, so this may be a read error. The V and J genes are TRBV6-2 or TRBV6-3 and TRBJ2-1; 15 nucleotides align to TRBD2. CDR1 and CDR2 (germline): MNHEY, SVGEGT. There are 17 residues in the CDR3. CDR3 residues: CASRGLAGGDSYNEQSF. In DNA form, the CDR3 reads TGTGCCAGCAGAGGACTAGCGGGGGGGGACTCCTACAATGAGCAGTCCTTC.

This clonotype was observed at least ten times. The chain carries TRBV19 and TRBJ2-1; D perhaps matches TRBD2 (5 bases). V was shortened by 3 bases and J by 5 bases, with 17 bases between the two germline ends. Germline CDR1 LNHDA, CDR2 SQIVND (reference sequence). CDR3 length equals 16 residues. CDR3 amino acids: CASSMNTRLQHNEQFF. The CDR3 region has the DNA TGTGCCAGTAGTATGAATACGAGACTACAACACAATGAGCAGTTCTTC.

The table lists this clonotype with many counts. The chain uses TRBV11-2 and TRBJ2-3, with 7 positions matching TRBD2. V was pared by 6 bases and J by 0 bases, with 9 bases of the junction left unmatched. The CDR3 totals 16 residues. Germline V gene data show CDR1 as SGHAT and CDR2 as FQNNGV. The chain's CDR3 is CASSSIGGSSTDTQYF. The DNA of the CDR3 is TGTGCCAGCAGTTCGATCGGGGGGTCTAGCACAGATACGCAGTATTTT.

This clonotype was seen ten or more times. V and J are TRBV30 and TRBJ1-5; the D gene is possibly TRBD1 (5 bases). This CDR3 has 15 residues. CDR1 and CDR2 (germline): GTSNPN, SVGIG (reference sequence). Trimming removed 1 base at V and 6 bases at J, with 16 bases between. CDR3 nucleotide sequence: TGTGCCTGGAGTGGGCCGGAGGTGAGGGGTCAGCCCCAGCATTTT. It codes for CAWSGPEVRGQPQHF.

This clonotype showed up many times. This CDR3 reads CASSIGRNTGELFF. CDR3 coding DNA: TGTGCCAGTAGTATAGGAAGGAACACCGGGGAGCTGTTTTTT. V is TRBV19 and J is TRBJ2-2; D is uncertain. V gave up 1 base and J gave up 1 base, with 4 bases separating them. In germline, CDR1 is LNHDA, CDR2 SQIVND (reference sequence). The CDR3 has 14 amino acids.

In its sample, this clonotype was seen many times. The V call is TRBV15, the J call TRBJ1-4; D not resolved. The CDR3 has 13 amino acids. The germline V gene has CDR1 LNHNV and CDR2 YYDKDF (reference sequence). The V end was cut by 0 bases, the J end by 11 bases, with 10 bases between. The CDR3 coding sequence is TGTGCCACCAGCAGAGATCGGCCGGGGAAACTGTTTTTT. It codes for CATSRDRPGKLFF. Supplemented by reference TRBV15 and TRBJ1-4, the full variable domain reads DAMVIQNPRYQVTQFGKPVTLSCSQTLNHNVMYWYQQKSSQAPKLLFHYYDKDFNNEADTPDNFQSRRPNTSFCFLDIRSPGLGDTAMYLCATSRDRPGKLFFGSGTQLSVL.

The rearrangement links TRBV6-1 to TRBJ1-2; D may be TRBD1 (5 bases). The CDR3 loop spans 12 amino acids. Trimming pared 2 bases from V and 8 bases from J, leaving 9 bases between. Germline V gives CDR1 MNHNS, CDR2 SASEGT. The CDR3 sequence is CASSEIRVGYTF. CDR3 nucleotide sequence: TGTGCCAGCAGTGAAATCAGGGTCGGCTACACCTTC.

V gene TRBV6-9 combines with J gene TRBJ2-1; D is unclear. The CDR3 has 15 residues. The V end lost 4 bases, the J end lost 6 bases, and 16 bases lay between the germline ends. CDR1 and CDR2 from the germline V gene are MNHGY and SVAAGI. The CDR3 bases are TGTGCCAGCAGTTGGTCGCTAGGGCAGCGCAATGAGCAGTTCTTC. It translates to CASSWSLGQRNEQFF.

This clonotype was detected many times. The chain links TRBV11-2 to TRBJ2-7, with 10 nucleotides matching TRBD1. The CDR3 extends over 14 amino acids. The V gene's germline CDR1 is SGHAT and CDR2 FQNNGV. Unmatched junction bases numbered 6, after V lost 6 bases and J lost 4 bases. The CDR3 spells CASSRGQGVYEQYF. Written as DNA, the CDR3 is TGTGCCAGCAGTCGAGGACAGGGGGTTTACGAGCAGTACTTC.

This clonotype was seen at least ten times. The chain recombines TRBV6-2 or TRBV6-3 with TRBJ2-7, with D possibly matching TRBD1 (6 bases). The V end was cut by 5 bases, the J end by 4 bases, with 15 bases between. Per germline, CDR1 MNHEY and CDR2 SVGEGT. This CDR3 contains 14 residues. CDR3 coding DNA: TGTGCCAGCAGTGAAACGGGACAAAATTACGAGCAGTACTTC. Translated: CASSETGQNYEQYF.

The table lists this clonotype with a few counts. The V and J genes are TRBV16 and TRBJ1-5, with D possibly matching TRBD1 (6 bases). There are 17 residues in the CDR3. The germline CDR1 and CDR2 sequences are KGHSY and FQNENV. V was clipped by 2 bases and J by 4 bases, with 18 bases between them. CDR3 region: CASSQRPRGEGNQPQHF. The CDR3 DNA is TGTGCCAGCAGCCAAAGGCCCAGGGGAGAGGGGAATCAGCCCCAGCATTTT.

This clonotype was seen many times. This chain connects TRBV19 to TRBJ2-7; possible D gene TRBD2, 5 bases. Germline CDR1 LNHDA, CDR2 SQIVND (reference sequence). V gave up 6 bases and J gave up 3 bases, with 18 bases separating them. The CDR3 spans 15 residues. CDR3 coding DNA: TGTGCCAGTAGCCTTAAGAGCGGTCTAAACTACGAGCAGTACTTC. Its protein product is CASSLKSGLNYEQYF. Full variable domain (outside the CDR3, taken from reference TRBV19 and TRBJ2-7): DGGITQSPKYLFRKEGQNVTLSCEQNLNHDAMYWYRQDPGQGLRLIYYSQIVNDFQKGDIAEGYSVSREKKESFPLTVTSAQKNPTAFYLCASSLKSGLNYEQYFGPGTRLTVT.

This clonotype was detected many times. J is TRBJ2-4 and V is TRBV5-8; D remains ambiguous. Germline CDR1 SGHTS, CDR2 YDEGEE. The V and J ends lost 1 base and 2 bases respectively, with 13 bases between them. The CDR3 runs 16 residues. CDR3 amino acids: CASSLSRVWSKNIQYF. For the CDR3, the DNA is TGTGCCAGCAGCTTGTCCCGGGTATGGTCCAAAAACATTCAGTACTTC.

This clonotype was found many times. This CDR3 reads CAISESTSGGYEQYF. CDR3 coding DNA: TGTGCCATCAGTGAGTCGACCTCGGGGGGCTACGAGCAGTACTTC. This chain links TRBV10-3 with TRBJ2-7, with 7 bases aligning to TRBD2. The germline CDR1 and CDR2 sequences are ENHRY and SYGVKD. The CDR3 is 15 amino acids. Germline trimming cut 0 bases from V and 3 bases from J; bases unmatched to any gene: 5.

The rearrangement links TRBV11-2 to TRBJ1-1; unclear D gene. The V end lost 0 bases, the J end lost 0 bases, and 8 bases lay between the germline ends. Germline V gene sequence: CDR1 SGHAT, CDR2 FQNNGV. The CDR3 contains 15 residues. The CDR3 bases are TGTGCCAGCAGCTTAGAGGCACCTATGAACACTGAAGCTTTCTTT. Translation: CASSLEAPMNTEAFF.

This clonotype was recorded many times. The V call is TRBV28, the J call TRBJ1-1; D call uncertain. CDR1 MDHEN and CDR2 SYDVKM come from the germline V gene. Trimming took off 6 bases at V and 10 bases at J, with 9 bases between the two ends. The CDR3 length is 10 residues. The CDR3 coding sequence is TGTGCCAGCAGCTCTGCGGGAGCTTTCTTT. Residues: CASSSAGAFF.

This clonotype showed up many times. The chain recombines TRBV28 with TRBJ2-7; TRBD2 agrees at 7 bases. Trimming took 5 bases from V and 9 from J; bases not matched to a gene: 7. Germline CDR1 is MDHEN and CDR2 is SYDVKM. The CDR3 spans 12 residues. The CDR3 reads CASSLRGSGQYF. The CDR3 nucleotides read TGTGCCAGCAGTCTGCGGGGGTCCGGGCAGTACTTC.

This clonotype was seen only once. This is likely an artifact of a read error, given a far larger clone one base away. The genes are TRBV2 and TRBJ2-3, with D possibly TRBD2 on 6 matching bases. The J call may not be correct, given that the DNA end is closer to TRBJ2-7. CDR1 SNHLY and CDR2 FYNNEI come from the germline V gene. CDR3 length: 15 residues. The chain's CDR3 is CASSEERAPYNEQYF. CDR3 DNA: TGTGCCAGCAGTGAGGAGCGGGCCCCCTACAATGAGCAGTACTTC.

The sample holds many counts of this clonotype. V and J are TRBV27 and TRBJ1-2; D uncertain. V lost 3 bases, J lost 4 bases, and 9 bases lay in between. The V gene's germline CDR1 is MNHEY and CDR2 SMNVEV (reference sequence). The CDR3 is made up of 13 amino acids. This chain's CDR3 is CASSFSLSYGYTF. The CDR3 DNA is TGTGCCAGCAGTTTTTCACTGTCCTATGGCTACACCTTC.

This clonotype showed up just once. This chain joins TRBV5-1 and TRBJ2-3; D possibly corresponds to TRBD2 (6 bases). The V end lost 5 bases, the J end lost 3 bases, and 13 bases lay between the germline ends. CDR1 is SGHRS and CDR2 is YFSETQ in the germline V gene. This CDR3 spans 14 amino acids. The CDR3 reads CASSPGERTDTQYF. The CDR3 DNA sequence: TGCGCCAGCAGTCCGGGAGAACGAACAGATACGCAGTATTTT.

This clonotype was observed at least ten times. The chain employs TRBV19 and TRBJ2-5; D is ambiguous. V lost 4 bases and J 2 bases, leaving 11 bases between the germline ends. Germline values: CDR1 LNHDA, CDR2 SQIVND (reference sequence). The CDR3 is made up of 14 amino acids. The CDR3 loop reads CASSNLKLQETQYF. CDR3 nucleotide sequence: TGTGCCAGTAGTAATCTTAAACTGCAAGAGACCCAGTACTTC.

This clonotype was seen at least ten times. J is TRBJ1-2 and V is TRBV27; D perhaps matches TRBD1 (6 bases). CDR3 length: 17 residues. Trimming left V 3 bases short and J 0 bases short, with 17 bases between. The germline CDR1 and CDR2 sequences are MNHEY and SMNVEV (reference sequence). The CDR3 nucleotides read TGTGCCAGCAGTTTCACTGGACAGCCTTTAGCTAACTATGGCTACACCTTC. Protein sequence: CASSFTGQPLANYGYTF.

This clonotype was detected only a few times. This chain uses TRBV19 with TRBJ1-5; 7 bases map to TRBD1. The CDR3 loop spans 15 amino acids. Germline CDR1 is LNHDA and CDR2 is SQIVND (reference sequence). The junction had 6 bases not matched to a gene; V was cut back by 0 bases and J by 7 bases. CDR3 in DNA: TGTGCCAGTAGTATAGATCCACAGGGGTGGCAGCCCCAGCATTTT. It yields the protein CASSIDPQGWQPQHF.

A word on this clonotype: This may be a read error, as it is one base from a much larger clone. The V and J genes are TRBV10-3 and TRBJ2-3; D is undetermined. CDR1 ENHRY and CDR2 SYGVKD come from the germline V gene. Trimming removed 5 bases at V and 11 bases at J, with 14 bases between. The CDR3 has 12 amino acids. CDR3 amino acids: CAISSDGRKQYF. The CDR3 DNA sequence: TGTGCCATCAGTTCGGACGGTCGAAAGCAGTATTTT.

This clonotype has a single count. CDR3 DNA sequence: TGTGCCACCAAGGGGGGAAGGGGCTCCTACGAGCAGTACTTC. Translated, it gives CATKGGRGSYEQYF. V and J are TRBV6-1 and TRBJ2-7, with D tentatively TRBD1 or TRBD2 (6 bases each). Trimming pared 10 bases from V and 0 bases from J, leaving 16 bases between. The CDR3 totals 14 residues. Per germline, CDR1 MNHNS and CDR2 SASEGT.